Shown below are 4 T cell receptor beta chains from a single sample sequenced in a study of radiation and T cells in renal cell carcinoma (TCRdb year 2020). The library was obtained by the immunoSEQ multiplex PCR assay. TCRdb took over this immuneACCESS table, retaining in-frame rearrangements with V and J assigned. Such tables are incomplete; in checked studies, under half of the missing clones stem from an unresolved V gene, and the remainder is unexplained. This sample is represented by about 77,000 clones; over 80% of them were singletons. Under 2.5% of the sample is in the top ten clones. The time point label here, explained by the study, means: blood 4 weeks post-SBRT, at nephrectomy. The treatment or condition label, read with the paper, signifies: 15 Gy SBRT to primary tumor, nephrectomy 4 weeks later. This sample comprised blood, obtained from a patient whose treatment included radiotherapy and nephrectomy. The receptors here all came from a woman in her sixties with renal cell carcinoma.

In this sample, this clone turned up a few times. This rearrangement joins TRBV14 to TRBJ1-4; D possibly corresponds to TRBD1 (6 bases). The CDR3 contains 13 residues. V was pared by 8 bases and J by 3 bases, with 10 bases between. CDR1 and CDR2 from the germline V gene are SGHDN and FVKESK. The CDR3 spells CASGRGSNEKLFF. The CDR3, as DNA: TGTGCCAGCGGCAGGGGTTCTAATGAAAAACTGTTTTTT. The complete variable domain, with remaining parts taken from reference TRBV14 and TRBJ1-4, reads EAGVTQFPSHSVIEKGQTVTLRCDPISGHDNLYWYRRVMGKEIKFLLHFVKESKQDESGMPNNRFLAERTGGTYSTLKVQPAELEDSGVYFCASGRGSNEKLFFGSGTQLSVL.

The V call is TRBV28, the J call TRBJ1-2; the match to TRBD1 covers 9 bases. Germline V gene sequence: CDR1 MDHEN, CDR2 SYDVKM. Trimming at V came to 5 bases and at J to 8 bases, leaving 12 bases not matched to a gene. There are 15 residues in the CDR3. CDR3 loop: CASSPLGTGSQGYTF. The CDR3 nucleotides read TGTGCCAGCAGTCCCTTAGGGACAGGGTCTCAGGGCTACACCTTC.

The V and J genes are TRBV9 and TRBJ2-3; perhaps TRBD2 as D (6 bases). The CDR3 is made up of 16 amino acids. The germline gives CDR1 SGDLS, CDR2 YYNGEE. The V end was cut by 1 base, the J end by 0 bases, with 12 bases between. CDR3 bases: TGTGCCAGCAGCGTACACGGCGGGACCAGCACAGATACGCAGTATTTT. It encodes CASSVHGGTSTDTQYF.

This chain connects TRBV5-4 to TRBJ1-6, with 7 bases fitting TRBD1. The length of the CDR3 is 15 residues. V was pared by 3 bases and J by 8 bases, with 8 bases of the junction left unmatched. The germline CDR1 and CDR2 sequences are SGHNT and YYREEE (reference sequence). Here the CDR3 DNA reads TGTGCCAGCAGCTCTCAAACAGGGGAAGATTCACCCCTCCACTTT. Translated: CASSSQTGEDSPLHF. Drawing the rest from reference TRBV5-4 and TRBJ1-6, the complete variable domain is ETGVTQSPTHLIKTRGQQVTLRCSSQSGHNTVSWYQQALGQGPQFIFQYYREEENGRGNFPPRFSGLQFPNYSSELNVNALELDDSALYLCASSSQTGEDSPLHFGNGTRLTVT.